This is a list of T cell receptor beta chains from one sample in a study of cytomegalovirus exposure and HLA in healthy donors. Profiled with immunoSEQ multiplex PCR; TCRdb holds only in-frame clones, not every one. Among about 160,000 clones listed, about two thirds were seen once. Material for sequencing was PBMCs. The receptors originated from a woman between 18 and 29 years old in good health and CMV-seronegative. CDR3s include the opening cysteine and the closing phenylalanine or tryptophan. D genes are given only for firm matches. A clone size is listed for some rows: how often the clone was seen (once, few, many), or a class if it is expanded.

v_gene	d_gene	abundance	j_gene	CDR3nt	CDR3aa
TRBV19	NA	NA	TRBJ2-1	TGTGCCAGTAGTATAGTTGTCTCGGGTGAGCAGTTCTTC	CASSIVVSGEQFF
TRBV7-2	NA	once	TRBJ1-1	TGTGCCAGCAGCGCGGGACCCAGGAACACTGAAGCTTTCTTT	CASSAGPRNTEAFF
TRBV27	TRBD1	few	TRBJ2-4	TGTGCCAGCAGTGGACAGGGTTTTAGCAACATTCAGTACTTC	CASSGQGFSNIQYF
TRBV2	NA	NA	TRBJ1-5	TGTGCCAGCACCTGGACAGGCAATCAGCCCCAGCATTTT	CASTWTGNQPQHF
TRBV6-5	NA	NA	TRBJ1-2	TGTGCCAGCAGTTACTCCGGACAGTCCTATGGCTACACCTTC	CASSYSGQSYGYTF
TRBV7-2	NA	NA	TRBJ2-7	TGTGCCAGCAGCTTAGGAGGTGGGGGGTGGTCTCCTTACGAGCAGTACTTC	CASSLGGGGWSPYEQYF
TRBV19	NA	NA	TRBJ1-6	TGTGCCAGTAGTTCGGGATTAGGTAATTCACCCCTCCACTTT	CASSSGLGNSPLHF
TRBV6-4	NA	few	TRBJ2-3	TGTGCCAGCAGTGAACAGCTCACAGATACGCAGTATTTT	CASSEQLTDTQYF
TRBV6-5	TRBD2	NA	TRBJ2-1	TGTGCCAGCTCCCGCCTGGCGGGAGGCACTAATAAGCAGTTCTTC	CASSRLAGGTNKQFF
TRBV28	TRBD1	few	TRBJ2-1	TGTGCCAGCAGTTTATACGGACAGGGTATTCTTAGTAATGAGCAGTTCTTC	CASSLYGQGILSNEQFF
TRBV5-6	TRBD2	few	TRBJ2-5	TGTGCCAGCAGCCGCAGCGGGGGAGCTCAAGAGACCCAGTACTTC	CASSRSGGAQETQYF
TRBV9	NA	few	TRBJ2-1	TGTGCCAGCAGCGTAGTGCCGGGGAGCTCCTACAATGAGCAGTTCTTC	CASSVVPGSSYNEQFF
TRBV5-4	NA	NA	TRBJ1-6	TGTGCCAGCAGCTTGTCGGATTCACCCCTCCACTTT	CASSLSDSPLHF
TRBV6-5	NA	NA	TRBJ1-2	TGTGCCAGCAGTGAAGGATCGGGCTATGGCTACACCTTC	CASSEGSGYGYTF
TRBV7-3	NA	NA	TRBJ2-1	TGTGCCAGCAGCCCTAGACTAGACGATGAGCAGTTCTTC	CASSPRLDDEQFF
TRBV7-2	TRBD2	NA	TRBJ2-5	TGTGCCAGCAGCATAGGACTAGCTGGGGAGACCCAGTACTTC	CASSIGLAGETQYF
TRBV9	TRBD2	NA	TRBJ2-3	TGTGCCAGCAGCGTATCGGGGGGAGGCATAGATACGCAGTATTTT	CASSVSGGGIDTQYF
TRBV5-1	TRBD1	NA	TRBJ2-3	TGCGCCAGCAGCGCCTGGACAGGGGTGGTAGATACGCAGTATTTT	CASSAWTGVVDTQYF
TRBV6-5	NA	NA	TRBJ1-2	TGTGCCAGCAGTCCGGGACAAACTAACTATGGCTACACCTTC	CASSPGQTNYGYTF
TRBV18	NA	NA	TRBJ2-1	TGTGCCAGCTCACCTCCCTCAAGCGGGTTGTACAATGAGCAGTTCTTC	CASSPPSSGLYNEQFF
TRBV28	NA	NA	TRBJ1-2	TGTGCCAGCAGTTTGGCCGGGGGGGGCGAGGATGGCTACACCTTC	CASSLAGGGEDGYTF
TRBV9	NA	NA	TRBJ2-3	TGTGCCAGCAGCGTTATGTCGCGCCCAGATACGCAGTATTTT	CASSVMSRPDTQYF
TRBV6-1	NA	NA	TRBJ2-6	TGTGCCAGCAGGAAGGAGTCTTCTGGGGCCAACGTCCTGACTTTC	CASRKESSGANVLTF
TRBV14	NA	NA	TRBJ1-1	TGTGCCAGCAGCCAGTTCTTAGATACTGAAGCTTTCTTT	CASSQFLDTEAFF
TRBV7-2	NA	NA	TRBJ1-2	TGTGCCAGCAGCCTTGTCCGGACAGAAATCTATGGCTACACCTTC	CASSLVRTEIYGYTF
TRBV10-2	TRBD2	NA	TRBJ2-2	TGCGCCAGCAGTGCACTAGCGGCCACCGGGGAGCTGTTTTTT	CASSALAATGELFF
TRBV4-2	NA	NA	TRBJ1-2	TGTGCCAGCAGCCAAGAGGTCCGCAGGGTGGACTATGGCTACACCTTC	CASSQEVRRVDYGYTF
TRBV6-6	NA	NA	TRBJ1-5	TGTGCCAGCAGTTACTCGGACAACGATCAGCCCCAGCATTTT	CASSYSDNDQPQHF
TRBV25-1	TRBD1	NA	TRBJ1-2	TGTGCCAGCAGTCCCGACAGGGACCTAGTGTATGGCTACACCTTC	CASSPDRDLVYGYTF
TRBV7-2	NA	NA	TRBJ2-3	TGTGCCAGCAGCCTCCGGAGAGTCACGGGCACAGATACGCAGTATTTT	CASSLRRVTGTDTQYF
TRBV4-2	TRBD2	NA	TRBJ2-5	TGTGCCAGCAGCCAAGGGGCCATCCGGGGGCTAGCGGGGGGAGAGACCCAGTACTTC	CASSQGAIRGLAGGETQYF
TRBV5-6	NA	NA	TRBJ1-3	TGTGCCAGCAGCTTGGGTAGCAGCTCTGGAAACACCATATATTTT	CASSLGSSSGNTIYF
TRBV5-1	NA	few	TRBJ2-5	TGCGCCAGCAGCTTCCGCGGGGAACAAGAGACCCAGTACTTC	CASSFRGEQETQYF
TRBV5-1	NA	few	TRBJ1-5	TGCGCCAGCAGCTTGGCCCCGGGAGGGAATCAGCCCCAGCATTTT	CASSLAPGGNQPQHF
TRBV5-4	NA	NA	TRBJ1-5	TGTGCCAGCAGCTTGGGCGGGAGATCTAGCAATCAGCCCCAGCATTTT	CASSLGGRSSNQPQHF